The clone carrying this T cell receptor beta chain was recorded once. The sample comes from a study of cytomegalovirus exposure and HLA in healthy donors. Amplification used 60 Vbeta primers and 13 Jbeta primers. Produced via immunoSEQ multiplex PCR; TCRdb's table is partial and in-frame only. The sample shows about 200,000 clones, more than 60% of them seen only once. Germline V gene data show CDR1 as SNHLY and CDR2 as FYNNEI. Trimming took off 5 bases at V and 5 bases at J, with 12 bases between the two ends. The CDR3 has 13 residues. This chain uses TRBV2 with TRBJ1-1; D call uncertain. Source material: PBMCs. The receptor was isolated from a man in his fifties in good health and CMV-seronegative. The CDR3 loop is CASSTKRETEAFF. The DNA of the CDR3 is TGTGCCAGCAGTACAAAGAGGGAAACTGAAGCTTTCTTT.